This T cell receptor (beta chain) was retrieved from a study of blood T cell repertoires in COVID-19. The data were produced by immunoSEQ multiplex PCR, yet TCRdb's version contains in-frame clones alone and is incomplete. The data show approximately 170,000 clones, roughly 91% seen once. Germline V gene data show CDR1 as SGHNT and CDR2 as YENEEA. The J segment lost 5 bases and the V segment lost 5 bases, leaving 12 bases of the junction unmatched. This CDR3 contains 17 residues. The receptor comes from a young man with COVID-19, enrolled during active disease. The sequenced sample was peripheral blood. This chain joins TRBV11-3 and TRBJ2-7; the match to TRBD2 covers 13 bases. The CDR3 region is CASSPPGLAGFEHEQYF. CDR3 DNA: TGTGCCAGCAGCCCCCCGGGACTAGCGGGATTCGAGCACGAGCAGTACTTC.